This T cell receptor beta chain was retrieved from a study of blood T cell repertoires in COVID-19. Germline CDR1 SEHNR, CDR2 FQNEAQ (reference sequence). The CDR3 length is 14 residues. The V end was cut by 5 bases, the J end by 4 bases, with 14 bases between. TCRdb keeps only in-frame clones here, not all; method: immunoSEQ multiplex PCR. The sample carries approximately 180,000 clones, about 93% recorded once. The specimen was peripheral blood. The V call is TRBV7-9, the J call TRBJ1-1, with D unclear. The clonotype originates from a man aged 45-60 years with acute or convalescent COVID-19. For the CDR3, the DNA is TGTGCCAGCAGCCCCTTCCCCGGTGGCACTGAAGCTTTCTTT. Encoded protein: CASSPFPGGTEAFF. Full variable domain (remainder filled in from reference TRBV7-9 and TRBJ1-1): DTGVSQNPRHKITKRGQNVTFRCDPISEHNRLYWYRQTLGQGPEFLTYFQNEAQLEKSRLLSDRFSAERPKGSFSTLEIQRTEQGDSAMYLCASSPFPGGTEAFFGQGTRLTVV.